This T cell receptor (beta chain) comes out of a study of OX40 agonist ivuxolimab in advanced cancers. As for the study in general: Hepatocellular carcinoma, melanoma, renal cell or head and neck cancer affected the dose-escalation patients. A partial response was reached by three patients: one with hepatocellular carcinoma and two with cutaneous melanoma.

Of note for this clone: Its antigen remains unidentified.

The junction had 4 bases not matched to a gene; V was cut back by 2 bases and J by 7 bases. Looked up from germline, CDR1 is SGHRS and CDR2 is YFSETQ. There are 15 residues in the CDR3. Produced via immunoSEQ multiplex PCR; TCRdb's table is partial and in-frame only. The table lists tens of thousands of clones, roughly 89% of them singletons. Study results and caveats: Some of the nonresponding patients also showed low levels of normalized T-cell clonal expansion. CD8+ T cells averaged more expanded clones than CD4+.

V gene TRBV5-1 combines with J gene TRBJ2-1; 12 bases line up with TRBD2. This receptor was obtained from an adult with an advanced solid tumor such as melanoma, head and neck, liver or kidney cancer. The specimen comprised CD4+ or CD8+ T cells sorted from blood, sampled in a trial of the OX40 agonist ivuxolimab. CDR3 region: CASSLGTSGLNEQFF. CDR3 nucleotide sequence: TGCGCCAGCAGCTTAGGGACTAGCGGGTTGAATGAGCAGTTCTTC.